This TCR beta chain came from a study of T cell repertoires in cytomegalovirus infection. At the level of the study: Both a matching HLA type and CMV infection were indicated by public TCR beta signatures.

This clonotype came up many times. Its antigen remains unidentified. Study-wide points: What dominated the ex vivo response were HLA-C-restricted CMV-specific TCR beta clonotypes.

Via MiXCR, TCRdb re-called the reads, giving one row per CDR3 protein. The repertoire holds around 240,000 distinct CDR3 sequences, with over 20% as singletons. Trimming stripped 1 base from V and 4 bases from J, with 10 bases between. From germline, CDR1 is SGHVS and CDR2 FQNEAQ. The CDR3 consists of 14 residues. Sequences were obtained from CD8+ T cells from PBMCs. The chain employs TRBV7-8 and TRBJ2-5, with D tentatively TRBD1 or TRBD2 (6 bases each). The TCR was taken from a human donor in good health (CMV status not recorded). Some clones in this sample may be carry-over from other donors' samples. This CDR3 reads CASSLVGGPETQYF. The CDR3 DNA reads TGTGCCAGCAGCTTAGTTGGGGGGCCAGAGACCCAGTACTTC.